This section outlines one T cell receptor beta chain sequence together with its context. These data are taken from a study of identical twins. TCRdb recomputed calls from the 5' RACE reads with MiXCR, one row per CDR3 protein. The table includes 500,000 to 550,000 distinct CDR3 sequences, roughly a fifth detected once. The CDR3 length is 19 residues. Germline CDR1 is SQVTM and CDR2 is ANQGSEA. Germline trimming cut 7 bases from V and 5 bases from J; bases unmatched to any gene: 19. These same records also appear under a second study, on T cells expressing NK-cell markers.

This receptor was taken from a young woman in good health. Sequencing was done on a sample of CD4+ T cells sorted from blood. The chain combines TRBV29-1 with TRBJ2-1; 14 bases align to TRBD2. The CDR3 region is CSAKNRLAGGLRGHNEQFF. The CDR3 DNA sequence: TGCAGCGCGAAGAACCGACTAGCGGGAGGGCTAAGGGGGCACAATGAGCAGTTCTTC.